The source of this T cell receptor (beta chain) is a study of cytomegalovirus exposure and HLA in healthy donors. Study-level points and caveats: A few chains linked to CMV were shown in vitro to be specific for CMV antigens. Later, an analysis found that TCR clusters from the first cohort tended to co-occur in the roughly 110 validation repertoires. TCR sequences were mostly rare, though some public TCRs occurred in many donors.

The donors were members of the roughly 120-subject validation cohort (separate from the roughly 660-subject first cohort). Libraries were prepared by immunoSEQ multiplex PCR; TCRdb keeps only in-frame clonotypes and omits some of them. The sample carries 200,000 to 250,000 clones, roughly 85% recorded once. About this clone itself: Its antigen is currently unknown.

Trimming took 1 base from V and 3 from J, leaving 16 bases between them. Per germline, CDR1 SGHVS and CDR2 FQNEAQ. The CDR3 consists of 16 residues. The receptor was isolated from a woman aged 18-29 years in good health and CMV-seronegative. Sequencing input: PBMCs. The rearrangement joins TRBV7-8 to TRBJ2-7; no reliable D call. The CDR3: CASSLGASADYYEQYF. The DNA of the CDR3 is TGTGCCAGCAGCTTAGGGGCGAGCGCAGATTACTACGAGCAGTACTTC.